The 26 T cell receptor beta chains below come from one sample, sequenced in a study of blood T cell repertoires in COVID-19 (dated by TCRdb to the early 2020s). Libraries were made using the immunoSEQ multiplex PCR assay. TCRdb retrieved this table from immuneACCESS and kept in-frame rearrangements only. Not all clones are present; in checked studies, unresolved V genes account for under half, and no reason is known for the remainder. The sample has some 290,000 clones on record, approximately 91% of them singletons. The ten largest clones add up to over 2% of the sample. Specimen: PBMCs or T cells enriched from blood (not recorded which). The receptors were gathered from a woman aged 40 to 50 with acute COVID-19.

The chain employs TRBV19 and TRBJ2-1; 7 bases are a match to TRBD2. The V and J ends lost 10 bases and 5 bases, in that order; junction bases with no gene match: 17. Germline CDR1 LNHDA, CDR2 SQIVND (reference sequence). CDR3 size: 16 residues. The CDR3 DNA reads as TGTGCCACCCTCGGGTGGGAGGGCCAAGGGCACAATGAGCAGTTCTTC. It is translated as CATLGWEGQGHNEQFF.

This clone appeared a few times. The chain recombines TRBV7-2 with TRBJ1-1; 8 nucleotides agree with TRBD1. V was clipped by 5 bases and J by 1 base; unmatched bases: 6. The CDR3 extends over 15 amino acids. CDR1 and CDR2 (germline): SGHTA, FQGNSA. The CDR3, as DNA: TGTGCCAGCAGCCTCTACGGACAGGGGAACACTGAAGCTTTCTTT. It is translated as CASSLYGQGNTEAFF.

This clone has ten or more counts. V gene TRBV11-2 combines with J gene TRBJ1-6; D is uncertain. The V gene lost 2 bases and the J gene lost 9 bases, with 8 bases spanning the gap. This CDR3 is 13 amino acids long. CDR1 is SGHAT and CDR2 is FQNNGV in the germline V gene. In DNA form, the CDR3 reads TGTGCCAGCAGCTTACCAGGTTCTTCACCCCTCCACTTT. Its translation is CASSLPGSSPLHF. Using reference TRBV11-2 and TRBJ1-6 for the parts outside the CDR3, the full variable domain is EAGVAQSPRYKIIEKRQSVAFWCNPISGHATLYWYQQILGQGPKLLIQFQNNGVVDDSQLPKDRFSAERLKGVDSTLKIQPAKLEDSAVYLCASSLPGSSPLHFGNGTRLTVT.

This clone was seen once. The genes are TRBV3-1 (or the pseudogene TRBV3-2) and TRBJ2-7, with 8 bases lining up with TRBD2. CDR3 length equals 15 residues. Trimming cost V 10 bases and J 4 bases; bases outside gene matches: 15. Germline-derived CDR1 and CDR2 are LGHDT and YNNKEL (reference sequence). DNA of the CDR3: TGTGCCACCGCCCGATTAGCGGGAAGGTCTTACGAGCAGTACTTC. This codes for CATARLAGRSYEQYF.

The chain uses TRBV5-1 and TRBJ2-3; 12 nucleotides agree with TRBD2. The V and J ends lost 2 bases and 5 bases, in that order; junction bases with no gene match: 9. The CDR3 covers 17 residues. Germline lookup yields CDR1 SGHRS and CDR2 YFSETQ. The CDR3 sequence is CASSLPLAGGLEDTQYF. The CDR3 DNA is TGCGCCAGCAGCTTACCCCTAGCGGGGGGGCTGGAAGATACGCAGTATTTT.

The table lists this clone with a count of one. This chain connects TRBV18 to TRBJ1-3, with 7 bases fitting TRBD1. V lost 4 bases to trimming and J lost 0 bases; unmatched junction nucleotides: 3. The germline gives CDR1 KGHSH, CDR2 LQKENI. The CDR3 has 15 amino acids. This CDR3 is CASSLQGVSGNTIYF. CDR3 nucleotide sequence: TGTGCCAGCTCACTCCAGGGGGTCTCTGGAAACACCATATATTTT.

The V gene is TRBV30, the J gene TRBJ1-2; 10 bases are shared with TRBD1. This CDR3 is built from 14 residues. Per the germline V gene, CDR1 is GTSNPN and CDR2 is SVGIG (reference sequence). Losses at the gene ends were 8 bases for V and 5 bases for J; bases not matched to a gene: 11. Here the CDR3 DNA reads TGTGCCGGGGACTTGACAGGGGGCGGGTATGGCTACACCTTC. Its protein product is CAGDLTGGGYGYTF.

CDR3 DNA: TGTGCCAGCAGTTTATACAGGGAGGAAAAACTGTTTTTT. This translates into CASSLYREEKLFF. This chain links TRBV28 with TRBJ1-4, with TRBD1 as a possible D gene (6 bases). Deletions cut 1 base from V and 8 bases from J, with 8 bases between. Germline V gene lookup returns CDR1 MDHEN and CDR2 SYDVKM. The CDR3 runs 13 residues.

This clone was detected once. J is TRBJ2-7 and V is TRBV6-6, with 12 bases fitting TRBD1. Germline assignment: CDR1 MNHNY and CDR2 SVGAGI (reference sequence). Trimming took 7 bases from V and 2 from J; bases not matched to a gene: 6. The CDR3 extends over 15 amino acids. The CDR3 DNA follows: TGTGCCAGCAAAATGGGACAGGGGGCGACCTACGAGCAGTACTTC. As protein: CASKMGQGATYEQYF.

The CDR3 reads CASSLRTGGTGELFF. The CDR3 DNA reads TGTGCCAGCAGCCTTCGGACAGGGGGGACCGGGGAGCTGTTTTTT. The V gene is TRBV7-8, the J gene TRBJ2-2; TRBD1 agrees at 10 bases. J gave up 5 bases and V 5 bases, and 5 bases lay outside the gene matches. This CDR3 region has 15 residues. Germline V gene data show CDR1 as SGHVS and CDR2 as FQNEAQ.

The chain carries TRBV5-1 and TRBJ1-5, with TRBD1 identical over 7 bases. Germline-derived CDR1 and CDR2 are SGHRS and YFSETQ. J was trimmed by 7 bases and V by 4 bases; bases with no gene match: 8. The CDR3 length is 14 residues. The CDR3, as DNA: TGCGCCAGCAGCCCTACAGGGGACGGACAGCCCCAGCATTTT. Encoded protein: CASSPTGDGQPQHF. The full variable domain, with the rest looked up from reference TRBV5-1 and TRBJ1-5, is KAGVTQTPRYLIKTRGQQVTLSCSPISGHRSVSWYQQTPGQGLQFLFEYFSETQRNKGNFPGRFSGRQFSNSRSEMNVSTLELGDSALYLCASSPTGDGQPQHFGDGTRLSIL.

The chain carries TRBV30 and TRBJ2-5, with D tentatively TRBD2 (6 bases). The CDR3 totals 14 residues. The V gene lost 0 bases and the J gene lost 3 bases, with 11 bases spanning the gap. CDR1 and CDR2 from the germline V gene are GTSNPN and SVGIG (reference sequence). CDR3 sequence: CAWSVGLAKETQYF. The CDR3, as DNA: TGTGCCTGGAGTGTTGGGCTAGCGAAAGAGACCCAGTACTTC.

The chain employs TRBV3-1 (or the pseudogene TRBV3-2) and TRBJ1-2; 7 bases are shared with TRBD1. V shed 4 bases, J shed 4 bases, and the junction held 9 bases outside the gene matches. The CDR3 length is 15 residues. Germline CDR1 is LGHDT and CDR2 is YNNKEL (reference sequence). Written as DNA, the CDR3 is TGTGCCAGCAGCCTGAATGACAGGGCATCCTATGGCTACACCTTC. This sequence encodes CASSLNDRASYGYTF.

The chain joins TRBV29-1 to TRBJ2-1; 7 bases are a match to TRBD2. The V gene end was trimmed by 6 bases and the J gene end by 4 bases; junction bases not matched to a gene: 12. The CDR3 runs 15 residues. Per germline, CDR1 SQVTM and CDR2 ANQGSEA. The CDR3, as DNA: TGCAGCGTCTCTATCTACAGCGGGGAGTACAATGAGCAGTTCTTC. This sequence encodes CSVSIYSGEYNEQFF.

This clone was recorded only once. The CDR3 DNA sequence: TGTGCCAGCAGCCCGGGACAGGGGTTAGATACGCAGTATTTT. Translation gives CASSPGQGLDTQYF. V gene TRBV9 combines with J gene TRBJ2-3, with 10 bases fitting TRBD1. CDR1 SGDLS and CDR2 YYNGEE come from the germline V gene. The V gene end was trimmed by 4 bases and the J gene end by 5 bases; junction bases not matched to a gene: 4. CDR3 length: 14 residues.

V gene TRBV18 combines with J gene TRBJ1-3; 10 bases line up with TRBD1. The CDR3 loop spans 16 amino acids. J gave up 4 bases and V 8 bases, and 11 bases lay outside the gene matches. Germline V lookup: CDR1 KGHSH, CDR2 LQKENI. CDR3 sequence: CASRSPGTGVGNTIYF. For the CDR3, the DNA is TGTGCCAGCCGATCCCCAGGGACAGGGGTCGGAAACACCATATATTTT.

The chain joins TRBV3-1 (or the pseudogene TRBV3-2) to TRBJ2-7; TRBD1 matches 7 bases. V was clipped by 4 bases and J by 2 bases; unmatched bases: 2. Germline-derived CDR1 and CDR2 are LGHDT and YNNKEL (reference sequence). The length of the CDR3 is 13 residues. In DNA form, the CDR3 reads TGTGCCAGCAGCCGGACAGGACCCTACGAGCAGTACTTC. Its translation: CASSRTGPYEQYF.

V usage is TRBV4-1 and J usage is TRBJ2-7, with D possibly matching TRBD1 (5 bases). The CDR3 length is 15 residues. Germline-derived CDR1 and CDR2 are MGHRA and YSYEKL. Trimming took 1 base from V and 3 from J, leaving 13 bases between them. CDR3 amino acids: CASSQVPTGDYEQYF. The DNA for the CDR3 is TGCGCCAGCAGCCAAGTTCCAACAGGTGACTACGAGCAGTACTTC.

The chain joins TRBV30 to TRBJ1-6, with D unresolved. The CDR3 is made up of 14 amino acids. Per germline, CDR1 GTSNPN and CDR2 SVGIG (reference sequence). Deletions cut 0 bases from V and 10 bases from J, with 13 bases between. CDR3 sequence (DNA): TGTGCCTGGAGTGTACATGGAGGAGGATCACCCCTCCACTTT. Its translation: CAWSVHGGGSPLHF. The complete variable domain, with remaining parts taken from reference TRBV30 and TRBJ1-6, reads SQTIHQWPATLVQPVGSPLSLECTVEGTSNPNLYWYRQAAGRGLQLLFYSVGIGQISSEVPQNLSASRPQDRQFILSSKKLLLSDSGFYLCAWSVHGGGSPLHFGNGTRLTVT.

For the CDR3, the DNA is TGCGCCAGCAGCCACCCGGGACTAGCGGGGGGGCCTAAGGATGAGCAGTTCTTC. This sequence encodes CASSHPGLAGGPKDEQFF. This chain connects TRBV4-1 to TRBJ2-1; 16 bases agree with TRBD2. The CDR3 extends over 18 amino acids. V was clipped by 3 bases and J by 8 bases; unmatched bases: 10. Germline lookup yields CDR1 MGHRA and CDR2 YSYEKL.

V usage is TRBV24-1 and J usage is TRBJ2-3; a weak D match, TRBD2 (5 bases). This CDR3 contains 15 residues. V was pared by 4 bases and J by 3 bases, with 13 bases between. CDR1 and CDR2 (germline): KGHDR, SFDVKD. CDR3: CATSEPGNPTDTQYF. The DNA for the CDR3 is TGTGCCACCAGTGAACCGGGAAACCCAACAGATACGCAGTATTTT.

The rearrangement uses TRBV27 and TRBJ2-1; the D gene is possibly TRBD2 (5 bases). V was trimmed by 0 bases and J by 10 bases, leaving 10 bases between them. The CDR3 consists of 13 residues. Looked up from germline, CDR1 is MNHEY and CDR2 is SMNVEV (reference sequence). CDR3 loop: CASSLSRGGEQFF. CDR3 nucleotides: TGTGCCAGCAGTTTATCGAGAGGCGGGGAGCAGTTCTTC.

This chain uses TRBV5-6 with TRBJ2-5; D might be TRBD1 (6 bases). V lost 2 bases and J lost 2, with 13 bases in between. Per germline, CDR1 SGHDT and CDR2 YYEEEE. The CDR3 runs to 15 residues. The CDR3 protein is CASSFFRGVQETQYF. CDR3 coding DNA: TGTGCCAGCAGCTTTTTCAGGGGAGTTCAAGAGACCCAGTACTTC.

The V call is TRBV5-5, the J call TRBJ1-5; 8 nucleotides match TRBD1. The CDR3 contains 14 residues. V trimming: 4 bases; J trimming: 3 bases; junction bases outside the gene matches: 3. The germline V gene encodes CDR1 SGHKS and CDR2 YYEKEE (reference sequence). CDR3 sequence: CASSPGQDNQPQHF. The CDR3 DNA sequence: TGTGCCAGCAGCCCGGGACAGGACAATCAGCCCCAGCATTTT.

CDR3 in amino acids: CASSIQGTGNTIYF. The CDR3 nucleotides read TGTGCCAGCTCAATCCAGGGGACTGGAAACACCATATATTTT. The V call is TRBV18, the J call TRBJ1-3; a weak D match, TRBD1 (6 bases). Per the germline V gene, CDR1 is KGHSH and CDR2 is LQKENI. Trimming shortened V by 5 bases and J by 2 bases, and 10 bases separated the two germline ends. This CDR3 comprises 14 residues.

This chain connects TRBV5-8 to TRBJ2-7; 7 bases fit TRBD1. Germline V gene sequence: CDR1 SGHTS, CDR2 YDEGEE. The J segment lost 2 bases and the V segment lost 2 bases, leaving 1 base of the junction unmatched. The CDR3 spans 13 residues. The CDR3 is CASSFDRAYEQYF. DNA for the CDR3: TGTGCCAGCAGCTTTGACAGGGCCTACGAGCAGTACTTC.